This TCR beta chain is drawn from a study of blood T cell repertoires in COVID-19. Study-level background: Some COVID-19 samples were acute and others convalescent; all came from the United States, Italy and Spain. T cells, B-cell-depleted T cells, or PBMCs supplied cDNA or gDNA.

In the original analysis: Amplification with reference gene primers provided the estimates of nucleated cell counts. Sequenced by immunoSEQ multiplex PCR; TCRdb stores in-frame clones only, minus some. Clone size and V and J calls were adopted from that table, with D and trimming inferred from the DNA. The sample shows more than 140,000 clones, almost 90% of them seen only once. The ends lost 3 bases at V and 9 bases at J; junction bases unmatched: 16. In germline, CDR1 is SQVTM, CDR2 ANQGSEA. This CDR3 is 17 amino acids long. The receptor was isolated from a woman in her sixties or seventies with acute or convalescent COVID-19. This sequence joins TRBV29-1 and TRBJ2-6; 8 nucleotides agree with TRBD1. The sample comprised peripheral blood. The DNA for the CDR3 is TGCAGCGTTGAGACCCTGACCAGGGGGCGTCAAGGCAACGTCCTGACTTTC. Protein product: CSVETLTRGRQGNVLTF.